This T cell receptor (beta chain) was profiled in a study of T cells in Graves' hyperthyroidism and ophthalmopathy. General observations from the study: Expanded thyroid clonotypes (above 0.001) were mostly also found in blood. Ophthalmopathy got predicted by the model a median approximately 6.3 months before its onset.

The CDR3 is 12 amino acids. The V and J ends lost 3 bases and 5 bases respectively, with 7 bases between them. TCR beta CDR3 sequences were amplified from RNA transcripts. A set of HTBI primers served as the primers for a first-round RT-PCR of the TCR CDR3. One entry per CDR3 protein, called by TCRdb with MiXCR from the multiplex PCR reads. In the table there are approximately 700,000 distinct CDR3 sequences, 45% of which are singletons. Those patients with uncontrolled infection, other autoimmune disease, pregnancy or lactation were excluded. Orbital computed tomography and thyroid ultrasound, together with serum TRAb and thyroxine and clinical symptoms, were used for diagnoses. There are a few counts of this clonotype. Antigen: not known.

This TCR derives from an adult man with Graves' disease, either hyperthyroidism or ophthalmopathy (not recorded which). The specimen was peripheral blood or thyroid tissue (not recorded which). The chain employs TRBV12-3 or TRBV12-4 and TRBJ1-1; no reliable D call. As DNA, the CDR3 is TGTGCCAGCAGTTTTGACGCGACTGAAGCTTTCTTT. Its translation is CASSFDATEAFF.